Sequencing of this TCR beta chain was carried out in a study of blood T cells in healthy people across ages (dated by TCRdb to about 2015). Broadly, across the study: In model experiments, roughly one uniquely barcoded TCR beta cDNA molecule per two T cells was captured by template switching. To avoid experimental bias, donors of different ages were randomly spread across the sequencing lanes. Using deep sequencing normalized with unique cDNA molecular identifiers, the study measured how TCR beta repertoire diversity changes with age. The donors were split into four age groups: young (average around 15 years), middle-aged (around 40), aged (over 55) and long-lived (approximately 89). The study analyzed two additional independent replicas of 1 million unique cDNA reads from the same blood draw for two donors, one aged 18 to 30 and one aged 80 or older. The paper's findings and limits, for the study overall: Donor CMV infection status was unknown, potentially confounding age-related changes in expanded clonotypes. As age increased, observed TCR beta diversity per million T cells dropped in a roughly linear way, and a significant reduction was already evident by age 40. Compared with the aged group, more naive CD4+ T cells, fewer expanded clones and increased TCR diversity were shown by the long-lived group, suggesting age selection. Because profiling used bulk unsorted PBMCs, naive and antigen-experienced compartments could not be compared conclusively. There was a strong correlation between observed TCR beta diversity and the percentage of naive T cells measured by flow cytometry. Total diversity estimates from one million sequenced T cells were considered lower bounds and underestimates.

Worth noting for this clonotype: Its antigen is still unknown. The sample holds no much larger clone one base away, and base qualities are not on file.

The CDR3 sequence holds 14 residues, the cysteine and phenylalanine included. Only the CDR3 region is kept as DNA, spanning 42 bases read in frame from base 1. At the junction V is shortened by 4 bases and J by 3 bases; bases outside the gene matches: 4. The germline V gene specifies SQVTM as CDR1 and ANQGSEA as CDR2. Systemically healthy Caucasian individuals from Russia, around 38 in total and aged roughly 6 to 100 years, were included as donors. Each donor gave ten milliliters of peripheral blood, drawn into EDTA-treated Vacutainer tubes. Ficoll-Paque density-gradient centrifugation was used to isolate PBMCs, with at least 6.5 million per sample. Trizol reagent was used to extract total RNA from the PBMCs, yielding at least 6 micrograms per sample. The percentages of naive CD45RAhigh/CD27high T cells were determined by flow cytometry on a PBMC aliquot from every donor. Preparation of the library involved 5' RACE. Data came from an Illumina HiSeq 2500. A second about 6 to 11 cycle PCR used a sample-barcoded 5' primer and a J-beta primer mix. A template-switch 5' adaptor carrying 12 random nucleotides introduced a unique molecular identifier onto each TCR beta cDNA molecule. Each sample yielded at least 2.5 million CDR3-containing paired-end reads. First-strand cDNA was synthesized from all RNA with the Mint cDNA synthesis kit, primed by a TRBC-specific oligonucleotide. After uracil-DNA glycosylase treatment, a first 18-cycle PCR used universal primers M1SS and BC2_uni_R on all cDNA. The original methods were these. For normalization, 1 million high-quality reads were randomly selected from each sample, with every read carrying a distinct molecular identifier. Instead of being binned into consensus sequences, reads that shared molecular identifiers were thrown out. MiTCR, run with a Q25 quality threshold and the strictest error-elimination algorithm, handled CDR3 identification, clonotype clustering and error correction. A nonparametric unseen species model with Euler transformation was used to estimate lower-bound total TCR beta diversity. Using fastp trimming at Q25 and MiXCR clonotype assembly, TCRdb reanalyzed the public sequencing data and kept in-frame beta chains. Each record represents a unique CDR3 protein, reported with the most common genes and DNA among its rows. These V and J calls rely on TCRdb rather than the paper's analysis. Present in this sample are roughly 1,700,000 distinct CDR3 sequences, about 30% of which were seen just once. The ten biggest clones cover 7.7% of the sample.

This TCR derives from a woman in her thirties in good health. The chain is made from TRBV29-1 and TRBJ2-3; the central 10 bases match TRBD1. Material for sequencing was blood. In nucleotide form, the sequence is TGCAGCGTTGCCGGGACAGGGGTTACAGATACGCAGTATTTT. Its product reads: CSVAGTGVTDTQYF.